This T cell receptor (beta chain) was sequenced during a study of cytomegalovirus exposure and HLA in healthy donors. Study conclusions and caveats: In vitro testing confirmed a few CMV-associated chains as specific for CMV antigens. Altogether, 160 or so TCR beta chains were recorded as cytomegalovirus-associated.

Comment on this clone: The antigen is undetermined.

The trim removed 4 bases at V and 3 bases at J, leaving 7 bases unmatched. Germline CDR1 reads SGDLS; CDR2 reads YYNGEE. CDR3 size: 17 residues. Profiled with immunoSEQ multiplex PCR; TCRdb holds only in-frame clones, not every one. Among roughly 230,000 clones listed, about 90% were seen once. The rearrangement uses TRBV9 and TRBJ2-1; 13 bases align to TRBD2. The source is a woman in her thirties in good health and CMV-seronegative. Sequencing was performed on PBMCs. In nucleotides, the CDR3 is TGTGCCAGCAGCTCCGGACTAGCGGGAGTGGTCTACAATGAGCAGTTCTTC. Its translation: CASSSGLAGVVYNEQFF.